This T cell receptor (beta chain) appears in the sequencing data of a study of cytomegalovirus exposure and HLA in healthy donors. Looking at the study overall: From HLA-typed donors, an early data release held roughly 80 million unique TCRs.

After removal of 7 bases from V and 3 bases from J, the junction contained 2 bases not matched to a gene. CDR3 length: 13 residues. Germline CDR1 SGHAT, CDR2 FQNNGV. This clone came up once. Both 60 Vbeta primers and 13 Jbeta primers went into the PCR. Using immunoSEQ multiplex PCR, the repertoire was profiled, and TCRdb retains in-frame clones only, with some absent. The data contain about 140,000 clones, more than 70% of them seen just once; the ten biggest clones take up 3.3%. The chain combines TRBV11-2 with TRBJ2-7, with 11 bases that match TRBD1. Sequenced sample: PBMCs. The receptor was isolated from a man aged 40-49 years in good health and CMV-seronegative. CDR3 region: CASTGTGGYEQYF. In DNA, the CDR3 is TGTGCCAGCACGGGGACAGGGGGCTACGAGCAGTACTTC.